This T cell receptor beta chain was identified in a study of T-cell reconstitution after alpha-beta-depleted transplantation in children. Notes on the study in general: After transplant, high TCRbeta diversity at day 60 in some patients arose from surviving recipient T cells and thymic progenitors.

The authors prepared the TCRbeta library with unique molecular identifiers. A single record per CDR3 protein comes from TCRdb applying MiXCR to the PCR reads. Seen here are about 200,000 distinct CDR3 sequences, roughly 6.3% observed once, and the top ten hold about 4.3%. This clonotype has a handful of counts. Antigen specificity is unknown. Trimming removed 4 bases at V and 3 bases at J, with 7 bases between. The CDR3 extends over 14 amino acids. CDR1 is LGHDT, CDR2 YNNKEL, per germline (reference sequence). V usage is TRBV3-1 and J usage is TRBJ2-6, with D uncertain. The receptor was isolated from a girl under three years old with combined immunodeficiency, due to receive a stem cell transplant. This specimen was PBMCs, taken before TCRalphabeta/CD19-depleted stem cell transplant. The CDR3 here is CASSPLIGANVLTF. CDR3 DNA sequence: TGTGCCAGCAGCCCACTAATTGGGGCCAACGTCCTGACTTTC.